This T cell receptor beta chain was recovered during a study of response to subunit inactivated influenza vaccine. Study-level findings and limits: Authors proposed each seasonal influenza vaccination draws in few new T cells.

MiXCR, run by TCRdb on the RT-PCR reads, gives a single entry per CDR3 protein. This sample yields 450,000 to 550,000 distinct CDR3 sequences, of which about 25% are seen a single time; around 2% belongs to the top ten. This clonotype was seen more than once but under ten times. What it binds is not known. CDR3 length: 14 residues. Trimming cost V 0 bases and J 6 bases, with 13 bases left between them. CDR1 and CDR2 from the germline V gene are SGHRS and YFSETQ. The input for sequencing was CD4+ T cells sorted from PBMCs, taken roughly 5 days after vaccination. The receptor's source is a man between 45 and 60 years old who received an inactivated influenza vaccine. The chain couples TRBV5-1 to TRBJ2-7, with D unresolved. The CDR3 loop is CASSLANQLGEQYF. Here the CDR3 DNA reads TGCGCCAGCAGCTTGGCCAATCAGTTAGGCGAGCAGTACTTC.